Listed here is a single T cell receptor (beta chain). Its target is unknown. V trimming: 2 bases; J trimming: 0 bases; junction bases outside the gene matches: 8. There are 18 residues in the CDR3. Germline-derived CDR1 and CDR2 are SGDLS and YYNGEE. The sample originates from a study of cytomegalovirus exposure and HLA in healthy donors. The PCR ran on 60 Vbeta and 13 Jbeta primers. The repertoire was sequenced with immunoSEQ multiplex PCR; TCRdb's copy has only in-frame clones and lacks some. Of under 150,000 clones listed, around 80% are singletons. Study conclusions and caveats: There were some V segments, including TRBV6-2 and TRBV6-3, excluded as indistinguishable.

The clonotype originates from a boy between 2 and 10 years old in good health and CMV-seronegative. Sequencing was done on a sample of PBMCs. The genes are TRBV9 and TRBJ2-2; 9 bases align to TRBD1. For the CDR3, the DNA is TGTGCCAGCAGCGTGGCACTACAGGGGGCCGCGAACACCGGGGAGCTGTTTTTT. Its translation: CASSVALQGAANTGELFF.